This passage covers 3 T cell receptor beta chains from one sample sequenced in a study of Ad26.COV2.S vaccination and SARS-CoV-2 variants (dated by TCRdb to about 2021). The protocol used for the library was the immunoSEQ multiplex PCR assay. The clones in this table, taken by TCRdb from immuneACCESS, are in-frame only. Not every clone is retained; where verified, under half of the shortfall comes from an unresolved V gene, and the cause of the rest is unknown. The sample data list about 350,000 clones, and about 87% of these were observed just once. The ten largest clones take up approximately 5.9% of the sample. The meaning of the sample's treatment or condition label: around 19 received Ad26.COV2.S at low or high dose, single or two shots; roughly five received placebo; per-sample allocation not given. Repertoires of vaccine and placebo recipients were sequenced from samples taken on day 63 after the first injection.

The sequenced sample was peripheral blood, obtained in a trial of Ad26.COV2.S vaccine versus placebo. The receptors were sampled from a person between 18 and 59 years old who received the Ad26.COV2.S COVID-19 vaccine or a placebo.

The rearrangement uses TRBV15 and TRBJ1-6; 7 bases are shared with TRBD1. The germline V gene has CDR1 LNHNV and CDR2 YYDKDF (reference sequence). This CDR3 spans 14 amino acids. V lost 6 bases to trimming and J lost 7 bases; unmatched junction nucleotides: 6. The CDR3 nucleotides read TGTGCCACCAGACTCCGGGACAGAAATTCACCCCTCCACTTT. This translates into CATRLRDRNSPLHF.

The chain recombines TRBV6-6 with TRBJ2-2; D might be TRBD2 (6 bases). Trimming left V 2 bases short and J 0 bases short, with 10 bases between. Germline V gene lookup returns CDR1 MNHNY and CDR2 SVGAGI (reference sequence). The CDR3 spans 16 residues. The CDR3 bases are TGTGCCAGCAGTTACGTTCTAGCGACGAACACCGGGGAGCTGTTTTTT. Protein: CASSYVLATNTGELFF.

The chain has TRBV29-1 and TRBJ2-3, with D maybe TRBD2 (6 bases). Germline loops: CDR1 SQVTM, CDR2 ANQGSEA. V was clipped by 6 bases and J by 2 bases, with 21 bases between them. There are 16 residues in the CDR3. CDR3 DNA sequence: TGCAGCGTAAACGGGGGTTTACGGGGTCTCACAGATACGCAGTATTTT. It encodes CSVNGGLRGLTDTQYF.